This T cell receptor beta chain was obtained from a study of memory CD4+ T cells and cytomegalovirus serostatus. In the case of this clone: What it binds is not known.

The study, taken as a whole, reports: Median bootstrapped AUC for CMV status was about 0.96 originally, about 0.9 US-trained. The CMV-associated TCR signature appears largely within the CD4+ memory repertoire.

Original processing methods: After removing out-of-frame reads, approximately 2 million distinct TCRbeta sequences remained. Profiled with immunoSEQ multiplex PCR; TCRdb holds only in-frame clones, not every one. V, J and clone size derive from that table, while D and trimming were established from the DNA sequence. The table shows under 50,000 clones, with under 80% occurring only once. The sort gate was single viable CD3+CD4+CD8-CD45RO+ cells for memory CD4+ T cells. CDR1 and CDR2 (germline): SGHNT, YENEEA. This CDR3 has 13 residues. The ends were cut back, 1 base at V and 3 bases at J, with 6 bases in the middle.

The source is an adult in good health and CMV-seronegative. V usage is TRBV11-3 and J usage is TRBJ1-1; D is possibly TRBD1 (5 bases). Material: memory CD4+ T cells from blood. The chain's CDR3 is CASSLGGDTEAFF. The CDR3 region has the DNA TGTGCCAGCAGCTTAGGGGGGGACACTGAAGCTTTCTTT.